The next 31 T cell receptor beta chains were all read from a single sample in a study of T-cell memory formation after mild COVID-19. A single record per CDR3 protein comes from TCRdb applying MiXCR to the 5' RACE reads. The sample lists roughly 250,000 distinct CDR3 sequences; over 15% were seen once. The source material was PBMCs or a T cell subset sorted from them (not recorded which). These TCRs come from a man aged 18 to 35 who had mild COVID-19 (a few samples of this study predate the infection). Cell type and time point are not known.

This clonotype was detected only a few times. As DNA, the CDR3 is TGTGCCAGCAGTCCGTCGTGGGGTAATCATCGGGAGACCCAGTACTTC. It translates to CASSPSWGNHRETQYF. The chain links TRBV27 to TRBJ2-5; D remains unclear. Germline CDR1 is MNHEY and CDR2 is SMNVEV (reference sequence). Trimming shortened V by 5 bases and J by 5 bases, and 21 bases separated the two germline ends. This CDR3 has 16 residues.

V gene TRBV29-1 combines with J gene TRBJ2-5; a possible D gene is TRBD2 (6 bases). The CDR3 totals 14 residues. The V gene lost 7 bases and the J gene lost 1 base, with 16 bases spanning the gap. Per the germline V gene, CDR1 is SQVTM and CDR2 is ANQGSEA. The CDR3 DNA reads TGCAGCGGTCTGCCGACAGCGGGCCAAGAGACCCAGTACTTC. Protein sequence: CSGLPTAGQETQYF.

This clonotype was seen a handful of times. The chain is built from TRBV6-2 or TRBV6-3 and TRBJ2-7; D unresolved. CDR1 is MNHEY, CDR2 SVGEGT, per germline. V shed 2 bases and J shed 7 bases, with 9 bases lying between them. The length of the CDR3 is 12 residues. CDR3 nucleotides: TGTGCCAGCAGTTACGGAGCTCAGGAGCAGTACTTC. As protein: CASSYGAQEQYF.

This clonotype came up a few times. The V call is TRBV11-2, the J call TRBJ1-3; D call uncertain. The CDR3 sequence is 16 residues long. The ends were cut back, 2 bases at V and 6 bases at J, with 17 bases in the middle. Germline V gene sequence: CDR1 SGHAT, CDR2 FQNNGV. The CDR3 sequence is CASSLRVSGRVNTIYF. The CDR3 DNA reads TGTGCCAGCAGCTTAAGGGTTTCAGGACGGGTAAACACCATATATTTT.

This clonotype was counted a few times. The chain couples TRBV4-3 to TRBJ2-3; D may be TRBD1 (5 bases). Per germline, CDR1 LGHNA and CDR2 YSLEER. V was cut by 4 bases and J by 3 bases, with 11 bases left in between. The CDR3 has 14 residues. In DNA, the CDR3 is TGCGCCAGCAGCCCATGGGCAGGGACAGATACGCAGTATTTT. This sequence encodes CASSPWAGTDTQYF.

The chain uses TRBV7-2 and TRBJ2-7; 8 positions match TRBD2. The germline CDR1 and CDR2 sequences are SGHTA and FQGNSA. J gave up 6 bases and V 8 bases, and 3 bases lay outside the gene matches. The CDR3 has 11 residues. This CDR3 is CASQRETEQYF. In DNA form, the CDR3 reads TGTGCCAGCCAGCGGGAGACCGAGCAGTACTTC.

The chain joins TRBV9 to TRBJ1-4; D possibly corresponds to TRBD1 (6 bases). CDR3 length: 17 amino acids. Between the trimmed V and J ends, which lost 0 bases and 4 bases, there was a span of 16 bases. Germline V CDR1 and CDR2: SGDLS, YYNGEE. CDR3 sequence reads: CASSVGDTGPVNEKLFF. Written as DNA, the CDR3 is TGTGCCAGCAGCGTAGGGGACACGGGCCCCGTTAATGAAAAACTGTTTTTT.

This clonotype was counted only a few times. The chain joins TRBV20-1 to TRBJ2-1, with D perhaps TRBD2 (5 bases). This CDR3 comprises 14 residues. Trimming took 6 bases from V and 0 from J, leaving 12 bases between them. Germline lookup yields CDR1 DFQATT and CDR2 SNEGSKA (reference sequence). The CDR3, as DNA: TGCAGTGCCACCCTGGGGAGCTCCTACAATGAGCAGTTCTTC. Protein: CSATLGSSYNEQFF.

In this sample, this clonotype turned up many times. The chain combines TRBV4-1 with TRBJ2-5; 9 nucleotides agree with TRBD1. V was clipped by 3 bases and J by 5 bases; unmatched bases: 7. Germline loops: CDR1 MGHRA, CDR2 YSYEKL. This CDR3 comprises 15 residues. The CDR3 DNA sequence: TGCGCCAGCAGCCACCACGGGACAGGGCGGGAGACCCAGTACTTC. As protein: CASSHHGTGRETQYF.

In this sample, this clonotype turned up many times. The chain carries TRBV20-1 and TRBJ2-7; 10 positions match TRBD2. The CDR3 covers 15 residues. Germline V gene lookup returns CDR1 DFQATT and CDR2 SNEGSKA (reference sequence). V lost 2 bases, J lost 2 bases, and 6 bases stayed unmatched. The CDR3 sequence is CSARPRTSGTYEQYF. The CDR3 DNA follows: TGCAGTGCTAGACCTAGGACTAGCGGAACCTACGAGCAGTACTTC.

The J gene is TRBJ1-2, the V gene TRBV6-1; D gene unclear. CDR1 is MNHNS and CDR2 is SASEGT in the germline V gene. CDR3 length: 13 residues. V was shortened by 1 base and J by 10 bases, with 13 bases between the two germline ends. The CDR3 sequence is CASSEDGSLPYTF. Here the CDR3 DNA reads TGTGCCAGCAGTGAAGATGGATCGTTACCCTACACCTTC.

The V call is TRBV20-1, the J call TRBJ1-1, with a possible D match to TRBD1 (6 bases). There are 13 residues in the CDR3. V was cut by 5 bases and J by 4 bases, with 14 bases left in between. Germline CDR1 DFQATT, CDR2 SNEGSKA (reference sequence). Here the CDR3 reads CSASGGQVTEAFF. In nucleotides, the CDR3 is TGCAGTGCTTCGGGGGGGCAGGTCACTGAAGCTTTCTTT.

V and J are TRBV4-3 and TRBJ1-2, with 7 bases lining up with TRBD1. Germline loops: CDR1 LGHNA, CDR2 YSLEER. The CDR3 is 15 amino acids. The trim removed 0 bases at V and 3 bases at J, leaving 4 bases unmatched. The CDR3 reads CASSQDRTGHYGYTF. The CDR3 DNA follows: TGCGCCAGCAGCCAAGATAGGACAGGCCACTATGGCTACACCTTC.

The J gene is TRBJ1-5, the V gene TRBV4-2, with 7 bases that match TRBD1. Germline V gives CDR1 LGHNA, CDR2 YNFKEQ. J gave up 6 bases and V 1 base, and 6 bases lay outside the gene matches. The CDR3 contains 15 residues. The CDR3 DNA sequence: TGTGCCAGCAGCCAAGTACAGGGGAAAGGTCAGCCCCAGCATTTT. Translation: CASSQVQGKGQPQHF.

This chain links TRBV19 with TRBJ1-4; possible D gene TRBD1, 6 bases. The ends were cut back, 5 bases at V and 0 bases at J, with 16 bases in the middle. The CDR3 is made up of 17 amino acids. Germline CDR1 reads LNHDA; CDR2 reads SQIVND (reference sequence). The CDR3, as DNA: TGTGCCAGTAGTGGGGACACAAGCCCTGCAACTAATGAAAAACTGTTTTTT. Translating gives CASSGDTSPATNEKLFF.

In this sample, this clonotype turned up a few times. The chain joins TRBV7-2 to TRBJ1-1; D gene uncertain. Looked up from germline, CDR1 is SGHTA and CDR2 is FQGNSA. V shed 4 bases and J shed 6 bases, with 12 bases lying between them. There are 13 residues in the CDR3. CDR3 protein: CASSSTQNAEAFF. CDR3 sequence (DNA): TGTGCCAGCAGCTCAACCCAAAACGCTGAAGCTTTCTTT.

The chain carries TRBV20-1 and TRBJ1-1; D might be TRBD1 (5 bases). The CDR3 has 14 amino acids. Germline CDR1 and CDR2: DFQATT and SNEGSKA (reference sequence). Trimming took 5 bases from V and 2 from J, leaving 15 bases between them. The CDR3 sequence: CSAPPLQGNTEAFF. For the CDR3, the DNA is TGCAGTGCTCCCCCTCTTCAGGGCAACACTGAAGCTTTCTTT.

This chain joins TRBV4-3 and TRBJ2-7; 7 bases line up with TRBD2. Germline trimming cut 4 bases from V and 3 bases from J; bases unmatched to any gene: 9. Looked up from germline, CDR1 is LGHNA and CDR2 is YSLEER. The CDR3 loop spans 15 amino acids. CDR3 protein: CASSPGRALLYEQYF. The DNA for the CDR3 is TGCGCCAGCAGCCCGGGGAGGGCCTTGCTCTACGAGCAGTACTTC.

This clonotype was counted only a few times. This chain links TRBV3-1 with TRBJ1-1; TRBD1 might be the D (6 bases). V lost 0 bases to trimming and J lost 12 bases, with 11 bases between them. This CDR3 comprises 12 residues. The V gene's germline CDR1 is LGHDT and CDR2 YNNKEL (reference sequence). CDR3 nucleotide sequence: TGTGCCAGCAGCCAAGAGCGGGGGGCTCCTTTCTTT. Its translation is CASSQERGAPFF.

This chain uses TRBV6-5 with TRBJ2-7, with 9 nucleotides matching TRBD1. The CDR3 extends over 13 amino acids. CDR1 MNHEY and CDR2 SVGAGI come from the germline V gene. V shed 7 bases, J shed 3 bases, and the junction held 4 bases outside the gene matches. The chain's CDR3 is CASNLGQGYEQYF. CDR3 nucleotides: TGTGCCAGCAACCTGGGACAGGGCTACGAGCAGTACTTC.

This clonotype has only a few counts. V and J are TRBV4-1 and TRBJ2-7; 8 positions agree with TRBD2. The CDR3 covers 14 residues. Germline assignment: CDR1 MGHRA and CDR2 YSYEKL. Losses at the gene ends were 0 bases for V and 5 bases for J; bases not matched to a gene: 3. The CDR3 protein is CASSQEPGGNEQYF. CDR3 nucleotides: TGCGCCAGCAGCCAAGAACCGGGAGGGAACGAGCAGTACTTC.

This clonotype was observed a few times. The V call is TRBV12-3 or TRBV12-4, the J call TRBJ2-2; tentative D call: TRBD1 (6 bases). The ends were cut back, 6 bases at V and 5 bases at J, with 19 bases in the middle. The CDR3 runs to 16 residues. The CDR3 DNA is TGTGCCAGCAGAAACGGACAGATGAGAGGTACCGGGGAGCTGTTTTTT. Its translation: CASRNGQMRGTGELFF.

The CDR3 DNA reads as TGTGCCAGCAGCTTCCCCGGGACAATCTACCAAGAGACCCAGTACTTC. Amino acid sequence: CASSFPGTIYQETQYF. The J gene is TRBJ2-5, the V gene TRBV7-9, with a possible D match to TRBD1 (6 bases). Germline loops: CDR1 SEHNR, CDR2 FQNEAQ (reference sequence). The CDR3 totals 16 residues. Trimming shortened V by 3 bases and J by 0 bases, and 14 bases separated the two germline ends.

This clonotype was detected ten times or more. The chain carries TRBV29-1 and TRBJ1-1, with TRBD1 matching 8 bases. Germline lookup yields CDR1 SQVTM and CDR2 ANQGSEA. With V trimmed by 7 bases and J by 1 base, 5 bases remained unmatched. CDR3 length: 13 residues. The DNA of the CDR3 is TGCAGCGCGTCGGGACAGGAGAACACTGAAGCTTTCTTT. It translates to CSASGQENTEAFF.

In its sample, this clonotype was seen a few times. This chain uses TRBV20-1 with TRBJ2-3; 15 nucleotides align to TRBD2. CDR1 DFQATT and CDR2 SNEGSKA come from the germline V gene (reference sequence). There are 15 residues in the CDR3. The J segment lost 9 bases and the V segment lost 5 bases, leaving 9 bases of the junction unmatched. The CDR3 nucleotides read TGCAGTGCTGCCCAGGGACTAGCGGGGGGAGGGACGCAGTATTTT. It codes for CSAAQGLAGGGTQYF.

This clonotype was counted only a few times. CDR3 DNA sequence: TGCGCCAGCAGCAGCCGGACACCCTCTAACAATGAGCAGTTCTTC. Translation: CASSSRTPSNNEQFF. The rearrangement joins TRBV5-1 to TRBJ2-1; the D gene is possibly TRBD1 (5 bases). Looked up from germline, CDR1 is SGHRS and CDR2 is YFSETQ. Trimming cost V 4 bases and J 5 bases, with 16 bases left between them. The CDR3 is 15 residues long. Complete variable domain (other parts from reference TRBV5-1 and TRBJ2-1): KAGVTQTPRYLIKTRGQQVTLSCSPISGHRSVSWYQQTPGQGLQFLFEYFSETQRNKGNFPGRFSGRQFSNSRSEMNVSTLELGDSALYLCASSSRTPSNNEQFFGPGTRLTVL.

There are a few counts of this clonotype. V usage is TRBV9 and J usage is TRBJ1-6, with 8 bases fitting TRBD1. Looked up from germline, CDR1 is SGDLS and CDR2 is YYNGEE. The CDR3 has 17 residues. The J segment lost 3 bases and the V segment lost 4 bases, leaving 9 bases of the junction unmatched. The CDR3 DNA is TGTGCCAGCAGCACGTCCGACAGGGGCGTCTATAATTCACCCCTCCACTTT. Encoded protein: CASSTSDRGVYNSPLHF.

As to this clonotype: Germline is not matched at one junction end, which may reflect a read error. This CDR3 reads CASSLVGAGYTEQFF. The CDR3 coding sequence is TGTGCCAGCAGCTTAGTGGGGGCGGGGTACACTGAGCAGTTCTTC. The rearrangement links TRBV7-9 to TRBJ2-1, with D perhaps assigned TRBD1 or TRBD2 (6 bases each). The length of the CDR3 is 15 residues. Germline-derived CDR1 and CDR2 are SEHNR and FQNEAQ (reference sequence).

The chain joins TRBV7-9 to TRBJ2-1, with D perhaps being TRBD1 or TRBD2 (5 bases each). Germline CDR1 and CDR2: SEHNR and FQNEAQ (reference sequence). V lost 5 bases to trimming and J lost 15 bases, with 20 bases between them. The CDR3 spans 13 residues. CDR3 in amino acids: CASSAYRDESSFF. The CDR3 DNA reads TGTGCCAGCAGCGCCTACCGGGACGAGTCGTCGTTCTTC.

The chain has TRBV25-1 and TRBJ2-2; D is unclear. The CDR3 extends over 14 amino acids. With 0 bases removed from V and 4 bases from J, the gap between germline ends came to 6 bases. From germline, CDR1 is MGHDK and CDR2 SYGVNS. DNA of the CDR3: TGTGCCAGCAGTGAATATCTCGGCACCGGGGAGCTGTTTTTT. Amino acids: CASSEYLGTGELFF.

The chain links TRBV12-3 or TRBV12-4 to TRBJ1-1, with D maybe TRBD1 (6 bases). CDR3 length equals 14 residues. The V and J ends lost 6 bases and 4 bases respectively, with 15 bases between them. The CDR3 DNA reads as TGTGCCAGCAGCTTTCCTCCAGGGGCCACTGAAGCTTTCTTT. This translates into CASSFPPGATEAFF.